The 4 T cell receptor beta chains presented below share a single source sample, sequenced in a study of T-cell reconstitution after alpha-beta-depleted transplantation in children. Unique molecular identifiers were incorporated into the prepared TCRbeta library. TCRdb ran MiXCR on the PCR reads and lists one entry per CDR3 protein. Of hundreds of thousands of distinct CDR3 sequences detected, roughly 11% appear once; the ten largest clones hold 28%. The sequencing here drew on PBMCs, taken before TCRalphabeta/CD19-depleted stem cell transplant. Every receptor here comes from a child under two years old with acute myeloid leukemia, due to receive a stem cell transplant.

This clonotype was picked up many times. The chain carries TRBV10-2 and TRBJ2-1, with 10 bases aligning to TRBD2. The CDR3 has 15 amino acids. Unmatched junction bases numbered 5, after V lost 7 bases and J lost 2 bases. Germline V gene data show CDR1 as WSHSY and CDR2 as SAAADI. CDR3 protein: CASTPAGGTYNEQFF. CDR3 DNA: TGCGCCAGCACCCCAGCGGGAGGGACCTACAATGAGCAGTTCTTC.

This clonotype was recorded at least ten times. A junction end diverges from the germline sequence, so it may reflect a read error. V gene TRBV5-1 combines with J gene TRBJ1-1; D uncertain. Germline V gene data show CDR1 as SGHRS and CDR2 as YFSETQ. CDR3 length: 14 residues. In DNA form, the CDR3 reads TGCGCCAGCCGCTTAGTTACGGGTAACACTGAAGCTTTCTTT. Protein sequence: CASRLVTGNTEAFF.

This clonotype was recorded many times. V is TRBV7-2 and J is TRBJ2-1; a weak D match, TRBD1 (5 bases). Looked up from germline, CDR1 is SGHTA and CDR2 is FQGNSA. The ends were cut back, 5 bases at V and 0 bases at J, with 11 bases in the middle. The CDR3 totals 15 residues. CDR3 residues: CASSPDRSSYNEQFF. The DNA for the CDR3 is TGTGCCAGCAGCCCTGACAGAAGCTCCTACAATGAGCAGTTCTTC.

This clonotype came up many times. This chain joins TRBV19 and TRBJ1-5; D is unresolved. Germline CDR1 LNHDA, CDR2 SQIVND (reference sequence). The V end lost 4 bases, the J end lost 7 bases, and 11 bases lay between the germline ends. The CDR3 has 13 amino acids. The CDR3, as DNA: TGTGCCAGTAGTAGTGAGTATAAACAGCCCCAGCATTTT. It is translated as CASSSEYKQPQHF.